The 16 T cell receptor beta chains presented below share a single source sample, sequenced in a study of blood T cell repertoires in COVID-19 (dated by TCRdb to the early 2020s). Library preparation employed the immunoSEQ multiplex PCR assay. Drawn from immuneACCESS, this table holds only the in-frame rearrangements with V and J called that TCRdb kept. Clones are partly lost; checked studies trace under half to an unresolved V gene and leave the rest unexplained. For this sample there are over 450,000 clones; 89% appear just once. In total, the top ten clones hold roughly 1% of the sample. The sequenced sample was peripheral blood. The receptors were sampled from a man between 18 and 29 years old with COVID-19, enrolled during active disease.

The chain carries TRBV5-1 and TRBJ2-7, with D possibly being TRBD2 (6 bases). This CDR3 spans 12 amino acids. Germline V gene data show CDR1 as SGHRS and CDR2 as YFSETQ. Deletions cut 4 bases from V and 3 bases from J, with 8 bases between. The CDR3, as DNA: TGCGCCAGCAGCCAGGGACTCTACGAGCAGTACTTC. Protein: CASSQGLYEQYF.

This rearrangement joins TRBV7-2 to TRBJ2-5; D may be TRBD2 (6 bases). This CDR3 contains 14 residues. Germline values: CDR1 SGHTA, CDR2 FQGNSA. V was shortened by 4 bases and J by 4 bases, with 13 bases between the two germline ends. CDR3 in amino acids: CASSWVRGSETQYF. Here the CDR3 DNA reads TGTGCCAGCAGCTGGGTTCGGGGGTCAGAGACCCAGTACTTC.

The chain is built from TRBV6-6 and TRBJ1-5, with D uncertain. Germline lookup yields CDR1 MNHNY and CDR2 SVGAGI (reference sequence). The CDR3 runs to 15 residues. V was cut by 6 bases and J by 2 bases, with 14 bases left in between. CDR3: CASRDVEVRNQPQHF. The DNA for the CDR3 is TGTGCCAGCAGAGACGTCGAGGTTCGCAATCAGCCCCAGCATTTT.

This clone is a singleton in its sample. The rearrangement uses TRBV3-1 (or the pseudogene TRBV3-2) and TRBJ1-1; 8 bases match TRBD1. The CDR3 spans 14 residues. Losses at the gene ends were 4 bases for V and 8 bases for J; bases not matched to a gene: 9. Per the germline V gene, CDR1 is LGHDT and CDR2 is YNNKEL (reference sequence). For the CDR3, the DNA is TGTGCCAGCAGCCTCTGGGTCCAGGGGGCAGAAGCTTTCTTT. Translated: CASSLWVQGAEAFF.

The chain couples TRBV7-2 to TRBJ2-2; 8 positions match TRBD1. Trimming removed 5 bases from V and 3 bases from J; junction bases left unmatched: 8. This CDR3 is built from 16 residues. The germline gives CDR1 SGHTA, CDR2 FQGNSA. This chain's CDR3 is CASSLARTGYTGELFF. CDR3 nucleotide sequence: TGTGCCAGCAGCCTCGCGCGGACAGGGTACACCGGGGAGCTGTTTTTT.

This clone was counted many times. This CDR3 is CASRGTDFLYGYTF. For the CDR3, the DNA is TGTGCCAGCAGGGGGACAGACTTTCTATATGGCTACACCTTC. This chain links TRBV5-4 with TRBJ1-2, with 7 positions matching TRBD1. V trimming: 5 bases; J trimming: 5 bases; junction bases outside the gene matches: 9. The CDR3 has 14 residues. The germline V gene encodes CDR1 SGHNT and CDR2 YYREEE (reference sequence).

Remarks on this clone: The same CDR3 also results from other DNA sequences found in this sample. The chain has TRBV20-1 and TRBJ2-7; tentative D call: TRBD2 (5 bases). This CDR3 comprises 11 residues. Looked up from germline, CDR1 is DFQATT and CDR2 is SNEGSKA (reference sequence). The V end was cut by 2 bases, the J end by 4 bases, with 6 bases between. CDR3 sequence (DNA): TGCAGTGCTAGACGGGGTTACGAGCAGTACTTC. As protein: CSARRGYEQYF.

This chain links TRBV29-1 with TRBJ2-2; 7 bases are shared with TRBD2. CDR3 size: 13 residues. The germline V gene has CDR1 SQVTM and CDR2 ANQGSEA. The CDR3 nucleotides read TGCGCTTCCGGGGGGTACTTCACCGGGGAGCTGTTTTTT. Translating gives CASGGYFTGELFF.

The chain uses TRBV18 and TRBJ2-7, with TRBD2 matching 7 bases. The CDR3 totals 15 residues. Losses at the gene ends were 1 base for V and 2 bases for J; bases not matched to a gene: 5. Germline assignment: CDR1 KGHSH and CDR2 LQKENI. CDR3 sequence: CASSPRREKTYEQYF. In nucleotides, the CDR3 is TGTGCCAGCTCACCACGGCGGGAGAAGACCTACGAGCAGTACTTC.

This rearrangement joins TRBV11-2 to TRBJ1-2; D unresolved. The CDR3 is made up of 15 amino acids. Trimming stripped 0 bases from V and 7 bases from J, with 15 bases between. The germline V gene has CDR1 SGHAT and CDR2 FQNNGV. Here the CDR3 DNA reads TGTGCCAGCAGCTTAGAGGCAGGCCGACCAAGTGGCTACACCTTC. Its protein product is CASSLEAGRPSGYTF.

The rearrangement joins TRBV5-1 to TRBJ2-1, with 7 nucleotides matching TRBD2. The CDR3 length is 15 residues. Germline CDR1 is SGHRS and CDR2 is YFSETQ. With V trimmed by 0 bases and J by 8 bases, 8 bases remained unmatched. The CDR3 DNA sequence: TGCGCCAGCAGCTTGGGGTGGGAGGGCCTGTATGAGCAGTTCTTC. Protein: CASSLGWEGLYEQFF.

A single count supports this clone. The chain couples TRBV6-1 to TRBJ2-7; 7 bases map to TRBD1. From germline, CDR1 is MNHNS and CDR2 SASEGT. The CDR3 runs to 17 residues. V lost 4 bases and J lost 2; bases outside the gene matches: 14. The CDR3 sequence is CASSVFLRDSGPYEQYF. CDR3 sequence (DNA): TGTGCCAGCAGTGTATTTCTCCGGGACAGCGGACCCTACGAGCAGTACTTC.

This clone was recorded a few times. V usage is TRBV19 and J usage is TRBJ1-1; unclear D gene. Germline values: CDR1 LNHDA, CDR2 SQIVND (reference sequence). The CDR3 extends over 13 amino acids. V lost 5 bases, J lost 0 bases, and 7 bases lay in between. CDR3 bases: TGTGCCAGTAGTGCCAGGCTGAACACTGAAGCTTTCTTT. This codes for CASSARLNTEAFF.

This clone was seen only a few times. The genes are TRBV5-4 and TRBJ2-2; TRBD1 might be the D (6 bases). V gave up 1 base and J gave up 3 bases, with 10 bases separating them. Germline V gene sequence: CDR1 SGHNT, CDR2 YYREEE (reference sequence). The CDR3 extends over 15 amino acids. The CDR3 DNA sequence: TGTGCCAGCAGCTTGACTCAGGGGTACACCGGGGAGCTGTTTTTT. Protein: CASSLTQGYTGELFF.

V and J are TRBV4-1 and TRBJ1-4; no definite D call. Per germline, CDR1 MGHRA and CDR2 YSYEKL. The ends were cut back, 1 base at V and 4 bases at J, with 7 bases in the middle. The CDR3 totals 14 residues. CDR3 coding DNA: TGCGCCAGCAGCCAAGGAGGGTATAATGAAAAACTGTTTTTT. It translates to CASSQGGYNEKLFF.

The chain employs TRBV10-3 and TRBJ2-1; D uncertain. Looked up from germline, CDR1 is ENHRY and CDR2 is SYGVKD. V was clipped by 0 bases and J by 8 bases, with 8 bases between them. The CDR3 totals 13 residues. Here the CDR3 reads CAISESWSDEQFF. In DNA form, the CDR3 reads TGTGCCATCAGTGAGTCTTGGTCGGATGAGCAGTTCTTC.